These 30 T cell receptor beta chains were sequenced from one sample in a study of blood T cell repertoires in COVID-19 (dated by TCRdb to the early 2020s). The library was built by means of the immunoSEQ multiplex PCR assay. This is the immuneACCESS table as TCRdb keeps it, with only in-frame sequences that have V and J called. A part of the clones is gone; compared with another copy, unresolved V genes explain less than half, and the rest is unexplained. The sample has roughly 380,000 clones on record, 87% of them singletons. About 2.7% of the sample comes from the top ten. Sequencing used PBMCs or T cells enriched from blood (not recorded which). These receptors were collected from a woman aged 25 to 39 who had recovered from COVID-19.

V gene TRBV2 combines with J gene TRBJ2-5; possibly TRBD2 for D (7 bases). The CDR3 totals 14 residues. Germline-derived CDR1 and CDR2 are SNHLY and FYNNEI. Deletions cut 11 bases from V and 6 bases from J, with 22 bases between. This CDR3 is CAGDHGGLEKTQYF. The CDR3 DNA sequence: TGTGCCGGTGATCACGGGGGGCTAGAGAAGACCCAGTACTTC. The full variable domain, rest sourced from reference TRBV2 and TRBJ2-5, is EPEVTQTPSHQVTQMGQEVILRCVPISNHLYFYWYRQILGQKVEFLVSFYNNEISEKSEIFDDQFSVERPDGSNFTLKIRSTKLEDSAMYFCAGDHGGLEKTQYFGPGTRLLVL.

The sample holds one count of this clone. The V call is TRBV5-1, the J call TRBJ2-5; a possible D gene is TRBD2 (6 bases). There are 15 residues in the CDR3. V shed 1 base and J shed 0 bases, with 10 bases lying between them. Germline V gene data show CDR1 as SGHRS and CDR2 as YFSETQ. This CDR3 reads CASSLTAGNQETQYF. For the CDR3, the DNA is TGCGCCAGCAGCTTGACGGCGGGGAACCAAGAGACCCAGTACTTC.

V and J are TRBV7-9 and TRBJ2-7; no definite D call. Per germline, CDR1 SEHNR and CDR2 FQNEAQ (reference sequence). The CDR3 runs 13 residues. Deletions cut 1 base from V and 7 bases from J, with 11 bases between. The DNA for the CDR3 is TGTGCCAGCAGCTTAGTCGAGGCTGGAGAGCAGTACTTC. As protein: CASSLVEAGEQYF. Filled out from reference TRBV7-9 and TRBJ2-7, the complete variable domain reads DTGVSQNPRHKITKRGQNVTFRCDPISEHNRLYWYRQTLGQGPEFLTYFQNEAQLEKSRLLSDRFSAERPKGSFSTLEIQRTEQGDSAMYLCASSLVEAGEQYFGPGTRLTVT.

The rearrangement uses TRBV3-1 (or the pseudogene TRBV3-2) and TRBJ2-1, with a weak D call TRBD2 (6 bases). The CDR3 has 14 amino acids. Trimming shortened V by 6 bases and J by 8 bases, and 17 bases separated the two germline ends. Per the germline V gene, CDR1 is LGHDT and CDR2 is YNNKEL (reference sequence). CDR3 DNA: TGTGCCAGCAGATCGGTCGGGCGGGACGATGAGCAGTTCTTC. Its translation is CASRSVGRDDEQFF.

This chain uses TRBV9 with TRBJ2-3; D is possibly TRBD2 (5 bases). CDR1 SGDLS and CDR2 YYNGEE come from the germline V gene. Deletions cut 4 bases from V and 2 bases from J, with 17 bases between. This CDR3 region has 16 residues. This chain's CDR3 is CASSRRSSPDTDTQYF. For the CDR3, the DNA is TGTGCCAGCAGCCGTAGATCTAGCCCCGACACAGATACGCAGTATTTT. The full variable domain, rest sourced from reference TRBV9 and TRBJ2-3, is DSGVTQTPKHLITATGQRVTLRCSPRSGDLSVYWYQQSLDQGLQFLIQYYNGEERAKGNILERFSAQQFPDLHSELNLSSLELGDSALYFCASSRRSSPDTDTQYFGPGTRLTVL.

The J gene is TRBJ2-2, the V gene TRBV7-8; TRBD2 is a possible D gene (5 bases). V gave up 5 bases and J gave up 6 bases, with 10 bases separating them. CDR1 and CDR2 from the germline V gene are SGHVS and FQNEAQ. The CDR3 spans 13 residues. In DNA, the CDR3 is TGTGCCAGCAGCCCGGGGTGGGCCGGGGAGCTGTTTTTT. The encoded protein is CASSPGWAGELFF.

This rearrangement joins TRBV4-1 to TRBJ2-3, with 9 bases that match TRBD1. The trim removed 1 base at V and 9 bases at J, leaving 2 bases unmatched. The CDR3 consists of 13 residues. Germline values: CDR1 MGHRA, CDR2 YSYEKL. The chain's CDR3 is CASSQVGTGTQYF. The CDR3 bases are TGCGCCAGCAGCCAAGTGGGGACAGGGACGCAGTATTTT.

This clone was seen only once. V and J are TRBV4-1 and TRBJ2-5, with 8 bases lining up with TRBD2. The CDR3 runs 17 residues. Germline assignment: CDR1 MGHRA and CDR2 YSYEKL. V lost 0 bases to trimming and J lost 7 bases; unmatched junction nucleotides: 13. The CDR3 DNA reads as TGCGCCAGCAGCCAAGAGATAACCGGGGGGGGATACCGGACCCAGTACTTC. Translated, it gives CASSQEITGGGYRTQYF.

The chain couples TRBV6-5 to TRBJ2-3, with D possibly being TRBD2 (5 bases). The CDR3 is 15 residues long. Looked up from germline, CDR1 is MNHEY and CDR2 is SVGAGI. The V gene lost 6 bases and the J gene lost 0 bases, with 13 bases spanning the gap. CDR3 nucleotides: TGTGCCAGCAGCAACCGGGGTACTAGCACAGATACGCAGTATTTT. This translates into CASSNRGTSTDTQYF.

This rearrangement joins TRBV19 to TRBJ2-7, with D hard to call. Trimming stripped 6 bases from V and 7 bases from J, with 13 bases between. The V gene's germline CDR1 is LNHDA and CDR2 SQIVND (reference sequence). CDR3 length: 12 residues. The CDR3 nucleotides are TGTGCCAGTAGCACTAAGGCGGAGGAGCAGTACTTC. This gives the protein CASSTKAEEQYF.

The chain carries TRBV9 and TRBJ2-7, with D perhaps matching TRBD2 (5 bases). The CDR3 has 14 residues. CDR1 SGDLS and CDR2 YYNGEE come from the germline V gene. Trimming cost V 2 bases and J 5 bases, with 14 bases left between them. The CDR3 is CASSVRGQGDEQYF. The DNA of the CDR3 is TGTGCCAGCAGCGTGAGAGGGCAAGGTGACGAGCAGTACTTC.

The genes are TRBV2 and TRBJ1-1; 7 nucleotides agree with TRBD1. Germline V gene lookup returns CDR1 SNHLY and CDR2 FYNNEI. The CDR3 sequence is 14 residues long. Trimming cost V 2 bases and J 3 bases; bases outside gene matches: 3. In DNA form, the CDR3 reads TGTGCCAGCAGTGAAAGGGGGCGAGACACTGAAGCTTTCTTT. Protein sequence: CASSERGRDTEAFF.

This rearrangement joins TRBV7-8 to TRBJ2-7; perhaps TRBD1 as D (5 bases). V gave up 1 base and J gave up 2 bases, with 15 bases separating them. Looked up from germline, CDR1 is SGHVS and CDR2 is FQNEAQ. The CDR3 sequence is 16 residues long. The CDR3 region has the DNA TGTGCCAGCAGCTTAGGTCCAGGGCAGTCCCCCTACGAGCAGTACTTC. This translates into CASSLGPGQSPYEQYF.

This chain joins TRBV5-1 and TRBJ2-7, with a weak D call TRBD2 (5 bases). This CDR3 spans 15 amino acids. With 3 bases removed from V and 2 bases from J, the gap between germline ends came to 15 bases. Germline CDR1 reads SGHRS; CDR2 reads YFSETQ. Here the CDR3 reads CASSSTGWRPYEQYF. The CDR3 nucleotides read TGCGCCAGCAGCTCGACGGGATGGAGGCCCTACGAGCAGTACTTC.

Here the CDR3 reads CSASPGETQYF. For the CDR3, the DNA is TGCAGTGCATCTCCGGGGGAGACCCAGTACTTC. The chain recombines TRBV20-1 with TRBJ2-5; TRBD2 is a possible D gene (5 bases). Germline V lookup: CDR1 DFQATT, CDR2 SNEGSKA (reference sequence). The CDR3 has 11 amino acids. Trimming shortened V by 6 bases and J by 5 bases, and 10 bases separated the two germline ends.

The chain recombines TRBV25-1 with TRBJ2-1; maybe TRBD2 (5 bases). Trimming shortened V by 4 bases and J by 9 bases, and 10 bases separated the two germline ends. The V gene's germline CDR1 is MGHDK and CDR2 SYGVNS. CDR3 length: 12 amino acids. CDR3 sequence: CASSVASSEQFF. In DNA, the CDR3 is TGTGCCAGCAGTGTGGCTAGCTCTGAGCAGTTCTTC.

J is TRBJ2-7 and V is TRBV6-5, with TRBD1 matching over 7 bases. Germline CDR1 and CDR2: MNHEY and SVGAGI. The CDR3 is 13 amino acids. V trimming: 5 bases; J trimming: 7 bases; junction bases outside the gene matches: 8. CDR3 nucleotide sequence: TGTGCCAGCAGTCGGACAGGAATTGTTGAGCAGTACTTC. Residues: CASSRTGIVEQYF.

The chain links TRBV5-6 to TRBJ2-5, with D possibly TRBD1 on 7 matching bases. This CDR3 has 15 amino acids. Germline V gene sequence: CDR1 SGHDT, CDR2 YYEEEE. V lost 4 bases to trimming and J lost 1 base, with 14 bases between them. The CDR3 here is CASSIHRGLQETQYF. The DNA of the CDR3 is TGTGCCAGCAGCATCCACAGGGGACTCCAAGAGACCCAGTACTTC.

This chain connects TRBV7-9 to TRBJ1-3; TRBD1 aligns across 7 bases. CDR3 size: 15 residues. CDR1 and CDR2 (germline): SEHNR, FQNEAQ (reference sequence). After removal of 6 bases from V and 4 bases from J, the junction contained 9 bases not matched to a gene. CDR3 residues: CASRAPRDRGNTIYF. CDR3 in DNA: TGTGCCAGCAGGGCCCCCCGGGACAGAGGAAACACCATATATTTT. Full variable domain (missing parts from reference TRBV7-9 and TRBJ1-3): DTGVSQNPRHKITKRGQNVTFRCDPISEHNRLYWYRQTLGQGPEFLTYFQNEAQLEKSRLLSDRFSAERPKGSFSTLEIQRTEQGDSAMYLCASRAPRDRGNTIYFGEGSWLTVV.

This clone showed up just once. The CDR3 is CASSLASSGETQYF. CDR3 in DNA: TGCGCCAGCAGCTTGGCTTCTAGCGGGGAGACCCAGTACTTC. This chain connects TRBV5-1 to TRBJ2-5; 8 bases are shared with TRBD2. Germline V gene data show CDR1 as SGHRS and CDR2 as YFSETQ. J gave up 5 bases and V 0 bases, and 3 bases lay outside the gene matches. The CDR3 covers 14 residues.

The gene calls are TRBV29-1 and TRBJ1-2, with unresolved D. The germline V gene encodes CDR1 SQVTM and CDR2 ANQGSEA. The CDR3 consists of 14 residues. With 4 bases removed from V and 7 bases from J, the gap between germline ends came to 19 bases. CDR3 residues: CSVVTPDGVVGYTF. DNA for the CDR3: TGCAGCGTTGTAACGCCGGACGGGGTAGTTGGCTACACCTTC.

The CDR3 spells CARSFGLAGGRDSTDTQYF. CDR3 nucleotides: TGTGCCAGAAGCTTCGGGCTAGCGGGAGGGCGGGACTCGACAGATACGCAGTATTTT. The chain joins TRBV7-5 to TRBJ2-3; whether TRBD2, the table's D call, matches the DNA was not checked. TRBV7-5 is assigned pseudogene status. The CDR3 consists of 19 residues.

The chain combines TRBV27 with TRBJ1-5; D call uncertain. V was cut by 6 bases and J by 6 bases, with 18 bases left in between. The germline CDR1 and CDR2 sequences are MNHEY and SMNVEV (reference sequence). This CDR3 spans 15 amino acids. The CDR3 protein is CASSSEGLAGQPQHF. In nucleotides, the CDR3 is TGTGCCAGCAGCTCCGAGGGCCTGGCTGGTCAGCCCCAGCATTTT.

CDR3 amino acids: CASTRTQGNQPQHF. In DNA form, the CDR3 reads TGTGCCAGTACCCGGACTCAGGGCAATCAGCCCCAGCATTTT. V and J are TRBV19 and TRBJ1-5; D gene ambiguous. The germline gives CDR1 LNHDA, CDR2 SQIVND (reference sequence). V lost 7 bases, J lost 2 bases, and 12 bases lay in between. This CDR3 contains 14 residues.

The chain is built from TRBV11-2 and TRBJ2-7; possible D gene TRBD1, 6 bases. The CDR3 totals 15 residues. V was pared by 1 base and J by 4 bases, with 14 bases between. CDR1 is SGHAT and CDR2 is FQNNGV in the germline V gene. The CDR3 DNA reads as TGTGCCAGCAGCTTAGCGCCAGGGGATCAGTACGAGCAGTACTTC. Its protein product is CASSLAPGDQYEQYF.

This chain links TRBV6-5 with TRBJ2-7; a weak D match, TRBD1 (6 bases). Between the trimmed V and J ends, which lost 6 bases and 6 bases, there was a span of 15 bases. This CDR3 comprises 13 residues. Germline V gene data show CDR1 as MNHEY and CDR2 as SVGAGI. The CDR3 spells CASSKGEGFEQYF. DNA for the CDR3: TGTGCCAGCAGCAAGGGGGAAGGGTTCGAGCAGTACTTC.

V and J are TRBV11-3 and TRBJ2-5, with TRBD2 matching over 10 bases. The CDR3 is 15 amino acids. The germline CDR1 and CDR2 sequences are SGHNT and YENEEA. Losses at the gene ends were 5 bases for V and 3 bases for J; bases not matched to a gene: 6. The CDR3 protein is CASSPGLADEETQYF. The CDR3, as DNA: TGTGCCAGCAGCCCTGGACTAGCGGACGAAGAGACCCAGTACTTC.

The chain is built from TRBV14 and TRBJ1-2, with D perhaps matching TRBD1 (5 bases). CDR1 SGHDN and CDR2 FVKESK come from the germline V gene. The CDR3 is 13 amino acids. Trimming took 4 bases from V and 4 from J, leaving 10 bases between them. CDR3 protein: CASSPVGAYGYTF. CDR3 bases: TGTGCCAGCAGCCCGGTAGGGGCCTATGGCTACACCTTC.

Turning to this clone: The junction shows a germline mismatch at one end, possibly a read error. The chain combines TRBV6-5 with TRBJ2-2; the D gene is possibly TRBD2 (5 bases). The CDR3 spans 14 residues. Per germline, CDR1 MNHEY and CDR2 SVGAGI. The CDR3 here is CASSYPDYTGELFF. As DNA, the CDR3 is TGTGCCAGCAGTTACCCAGACTACACTGGGGAGCTGTTTTTT.

This clone was detected only once. This chain uses TRBV10-3 with TRBJ1-1; D is ambiguous. Germline V CDR1 and CDR2: ENHRY, SYGVKD. The V and J ends lost 0 bases and 3 bases respectively, with 17 bases between them. CDR3 size: 17 residues. The CDR3 reads CAISESRGKEGDTEAFF. The CDR3 nucleotides are TGTGCCATCAGTGAGTCTAGAGGCAAGGAAGGTGACACTGAAGCTTTCTTT.